Listed below are T cell receptor beta chains from one sample, sequenced in a study of blood T cell repertoires in COVID-19. Produced via immunoSEQ multiplex PCR; TCRdb's table is partial and in-frame only. The sample lists about 140,000 clones, approximately 88% occurring once. The sequenced sample consisted of PBMCs or T cells enriched from blood (not recorded which). The receptors derive from a middle-aged man with acute COVID-19. Each CDR3 is given with its conserved first and last residue. Each record gives: clone size, J gene, V gene, CDR3 protein. Where a row states a size, it is once, few, many or the class of an expanded clone; other rows omit it.

- | TRBJ1-1 | TRBV7-9 | CASSSPRRVGAFF
once | TRBJ2-7 | TRBV11-2 | CATKGLGNEQYF
- | TRBJ1-3 | TRBV7-2 | CASSETGLSGNTIYF
- | TRBJ1-5 | TRBV7-9 | CASSLMAVDQPQHF
- | TRBJ2-5 | TRBV5-1 | CASSLGGSQETQYF
- | TRBJ1-1 | TRBV5-6 | CASSPTGTTEAFF
- | TRBJ2-1 | TRBV3-1/TRBV3-2 | CASSQEYSGSPNNEQFF
- | TRBJ2-1 | TRBV5-6 | CASSQSQGGYYNEQFF
once | TRBJ2-7 | TRBV29-1 | CSVGELAGNEQYF
few | TRBJ1-5 | TRBV27 | CASSLRGGIYSNQPQHF
few | TRBJ2-7 | TRBV6-5 | CASSRTGLYEQYF
- | TRBJ1-1 | TRBV30 | CAFNRDSFNTEAFF
- | TRBJ1-4 | TRBV28 | CASSPPYGVGELFF
- | TRBJ1-1 | TRBV28 | CASNTRRPTEAFF
once | TRBJ2-3 | TRBV4-3 | CASSQDETSGSVISDTQYF
- | TRBJ1-1 | TRBV12-5 | CASGLWGDTEAFF
once | TRBJ1-5 | TRBV19 | CASSIVRASKLQPQHF
once | TRBJ2-3 | TRBV7-2 | CASSLAFGGGPRADTQYF
- | TRBJ1-5 | TRBV5-6 | CASSLFSLGNQPQHF
- | TRBJ1-6 | TRBV5-1 | CASSLGYASGYNSPLHF
- | TRBJ2-2 | TRBV24-1 | CATLAGVTGELFF
- | TRBJ1-2 | TRBV19 | CASRTGTGISYGYTF
- | TRBJ2-1 | TRBV5-4 | CASSFARGYNEQFF
- | TRBJ1-1 | TRBV5-1 | CASSVTGNTEAFF
- | TRBJ2-3 | TRBV18 | CASSPPVRGHGDTQYF
- | TRBJ1-1 | TRBV9 | CASSVGSSDTEAFF
few | TRBJ2-1 | TRBV5-6 | CASSTWSLAGLVNEQFF
once | TRBJ1-1 | TRBV12-3/TRBV12-4 | CASSFDKHTEAFF
- | TRBJ1-5 | TRBV5-8 | CASSSVGGGNQPQHF
- | TRBJ1-4 | TRBV7-8 | CASSHRRGRMTTNEKLFF
- | TRBJ2-5 | TRBV28 | CASSLVPDQETQYF